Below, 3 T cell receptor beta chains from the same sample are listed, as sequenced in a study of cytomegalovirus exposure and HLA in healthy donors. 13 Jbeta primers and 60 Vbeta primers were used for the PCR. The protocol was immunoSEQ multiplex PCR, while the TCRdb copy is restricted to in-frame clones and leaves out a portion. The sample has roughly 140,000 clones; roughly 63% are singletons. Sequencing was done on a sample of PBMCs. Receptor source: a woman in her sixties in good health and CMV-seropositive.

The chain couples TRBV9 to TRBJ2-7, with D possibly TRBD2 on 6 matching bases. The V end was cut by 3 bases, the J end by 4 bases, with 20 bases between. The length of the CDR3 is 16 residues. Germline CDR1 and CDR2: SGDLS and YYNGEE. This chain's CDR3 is CASSAGLGGVSYEQYF. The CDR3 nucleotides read TGTGCCAGCAGCGCCGGTCTCGGGGGAGTATCGTACGAGCAGTACTTC.

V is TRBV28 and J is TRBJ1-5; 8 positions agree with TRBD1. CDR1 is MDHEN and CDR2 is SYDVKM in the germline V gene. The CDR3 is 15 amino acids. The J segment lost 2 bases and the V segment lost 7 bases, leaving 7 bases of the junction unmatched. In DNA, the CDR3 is TGTGCCAGCATCTTATCAGGGGGCGGCAATCAGCCCCAGCATTTT. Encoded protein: CASILSGGGNQPQHF.

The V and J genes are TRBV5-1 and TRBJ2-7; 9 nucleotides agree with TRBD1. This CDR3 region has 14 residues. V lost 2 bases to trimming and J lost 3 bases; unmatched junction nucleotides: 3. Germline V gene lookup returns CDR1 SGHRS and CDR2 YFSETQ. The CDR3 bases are TGCGCCAGCAGCTTTGTGGACAGGGGCTACGAGCAGTACTTC. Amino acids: CASSFVDRGYEQYF.